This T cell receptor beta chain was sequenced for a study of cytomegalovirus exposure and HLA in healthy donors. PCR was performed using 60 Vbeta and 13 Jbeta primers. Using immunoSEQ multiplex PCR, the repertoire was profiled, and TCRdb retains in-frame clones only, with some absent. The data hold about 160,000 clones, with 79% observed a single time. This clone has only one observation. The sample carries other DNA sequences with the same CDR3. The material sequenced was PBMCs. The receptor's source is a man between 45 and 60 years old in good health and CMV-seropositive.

Here the CDR3 DNA reads TGCGCCAGCAGCTCAGGACTAGCGGGAGTCTCAGATACGCAGTATTTT. It is translated as CASSSGLAGVSDTQYF. V is TRBV5-1 and J is TRBJ2-3, with 13 bases matching TRBD2. Germline CDR1 and CDR2: SGHRS and YFSETQ. CDR3 length: 16 amino acids. V lost 3 bases, J lost 4 bases, and 5 bases stayed unmatched.